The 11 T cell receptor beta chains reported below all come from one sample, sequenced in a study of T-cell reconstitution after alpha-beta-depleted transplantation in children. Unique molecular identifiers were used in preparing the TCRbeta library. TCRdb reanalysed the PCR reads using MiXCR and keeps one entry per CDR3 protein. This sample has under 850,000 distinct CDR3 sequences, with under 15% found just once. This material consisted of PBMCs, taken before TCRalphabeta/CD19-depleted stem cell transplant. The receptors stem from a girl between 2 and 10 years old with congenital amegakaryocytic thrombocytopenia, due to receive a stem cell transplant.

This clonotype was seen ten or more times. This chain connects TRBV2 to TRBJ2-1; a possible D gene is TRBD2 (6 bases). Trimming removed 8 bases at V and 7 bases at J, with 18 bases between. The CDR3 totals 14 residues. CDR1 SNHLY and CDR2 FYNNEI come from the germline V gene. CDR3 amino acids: CASLKDYPQNEQFF. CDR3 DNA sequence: TGTGCCAGCCTAAAGGACTACCCTCAGAATGAGCAGTTCTTC.

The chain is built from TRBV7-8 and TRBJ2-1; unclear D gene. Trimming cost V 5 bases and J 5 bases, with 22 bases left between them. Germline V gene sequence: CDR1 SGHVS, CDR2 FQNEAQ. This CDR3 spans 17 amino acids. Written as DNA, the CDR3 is TGTGCCAGCAGCGCAGTGGCTTGGACCGTAAGGAACAATGAGCAGTTCTTC. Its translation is CASSAVAWTVRNNEQFF.

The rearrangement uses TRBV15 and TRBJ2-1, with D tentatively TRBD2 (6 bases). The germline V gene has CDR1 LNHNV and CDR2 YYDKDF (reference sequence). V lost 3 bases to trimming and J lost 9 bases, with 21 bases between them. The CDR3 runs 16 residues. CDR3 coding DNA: TGTGCCACCAGCAGGCCCAAATTCACTAGCTTGGGTGAGCAGTTCTTC. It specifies CATSRPKFTSLGEQFF.

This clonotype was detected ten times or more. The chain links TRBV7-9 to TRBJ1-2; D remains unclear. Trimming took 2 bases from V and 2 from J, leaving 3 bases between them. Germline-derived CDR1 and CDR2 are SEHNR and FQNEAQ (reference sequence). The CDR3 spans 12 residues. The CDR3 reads CASSLQNYGYTF. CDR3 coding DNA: TGTGCCAGCAGCTTACAGAACTATGGCTACACCTTC.

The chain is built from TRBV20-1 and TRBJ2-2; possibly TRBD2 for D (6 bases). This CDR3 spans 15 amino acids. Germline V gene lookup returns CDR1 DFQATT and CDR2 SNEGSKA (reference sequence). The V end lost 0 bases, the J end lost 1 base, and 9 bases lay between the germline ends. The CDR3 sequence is CSARDAGLNTGELFF. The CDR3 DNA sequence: TGCAGTGCTAGAGATGCGGGACTGAACACCGGGGAGCTGTTTTTT.

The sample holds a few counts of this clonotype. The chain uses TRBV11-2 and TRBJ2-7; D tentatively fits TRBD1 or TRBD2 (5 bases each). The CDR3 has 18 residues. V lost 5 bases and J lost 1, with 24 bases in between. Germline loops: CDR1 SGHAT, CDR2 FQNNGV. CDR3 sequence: CASSLRGVGRLTSYEQYF. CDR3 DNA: TGTGCCAGCAGCCTCCGGGGCGTCGGTCGACTGACGTCCTACGAGCAGTACTTC.

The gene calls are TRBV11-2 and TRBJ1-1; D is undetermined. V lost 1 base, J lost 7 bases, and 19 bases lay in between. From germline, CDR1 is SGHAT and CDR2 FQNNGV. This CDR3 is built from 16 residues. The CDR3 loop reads CASSLGIRSLTNEAFF. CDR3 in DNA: TGTGCCAGCAGCTTAGGTATCAGGTCTCTTACTAATGAAGCTTTCTTT.

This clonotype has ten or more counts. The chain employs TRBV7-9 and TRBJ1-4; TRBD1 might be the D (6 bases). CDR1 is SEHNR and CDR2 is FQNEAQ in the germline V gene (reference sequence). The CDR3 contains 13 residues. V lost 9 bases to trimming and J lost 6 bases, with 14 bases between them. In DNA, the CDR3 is TGTGCCAGTGGAACAGGGTGGGATGAAAAACTGTTTTTT. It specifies CASGTGWDEKLFF. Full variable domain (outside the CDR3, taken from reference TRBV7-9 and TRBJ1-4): DTGVSQNPRHKITKRGQNVTFRCDPISEHNRLYWYRQTLGQGPEFLTYFQNEAQLEKSRLLSDRFSAERPKGSFSTLEIQRTEQGDSAMYLCASGTGWDEKLFFGSGTQLSVL.

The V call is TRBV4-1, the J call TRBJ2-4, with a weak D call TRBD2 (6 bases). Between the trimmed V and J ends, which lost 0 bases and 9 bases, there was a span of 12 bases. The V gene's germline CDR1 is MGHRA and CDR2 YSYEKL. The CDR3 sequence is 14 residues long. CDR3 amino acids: CASSQEVPAGIQYF. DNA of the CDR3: TGCGCCAGCAGCCAAGAAGTCCCAGCGGGCATTCAGTACTTC.

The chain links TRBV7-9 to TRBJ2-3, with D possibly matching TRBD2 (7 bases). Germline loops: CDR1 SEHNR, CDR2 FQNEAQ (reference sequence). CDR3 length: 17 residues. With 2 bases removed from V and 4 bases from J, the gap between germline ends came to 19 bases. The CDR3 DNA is TGTGCCAGCAGCTTAAGGGGCGGGGGACAATTGGCAGATACGCAGTATTTT. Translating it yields CASSLRGGGQLADTQYF.

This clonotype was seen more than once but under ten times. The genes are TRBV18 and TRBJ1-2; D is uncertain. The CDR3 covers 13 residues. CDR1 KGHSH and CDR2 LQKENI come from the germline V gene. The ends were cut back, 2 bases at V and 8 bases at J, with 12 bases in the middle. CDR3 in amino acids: CASSPGEGAGYTF. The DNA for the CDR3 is TGTGCCAGCTCACCAGGGGAGGGAGCGGGCTACACCTTC.